The 19 T cell receptor beta chains below all came from one sample that was sequenced in a study of T-cell reconstitution after alpha-beta-depleted transplantation in children. Preparation of the TCRbeta library was carried out with unique molecular identifiers. TCRdb used MiXCR to reprocess the PCR reads, holding one entry per CDR3 protein. Of about a million distinct CDR3 sequences in the sample, about 29% were seen once. The material sequenced was PBMCs, mostly from graft donor cells, taken 360 days after TCRalphabeta/CD19-depleted stem cell transplant. These TCRs come from a boy less than two years old who had a stem cell transplant for SCID, so the T cells may come from the graft donor.

The V gene is TRBV4-3, the J gene TRBJ1-2; a weak D match, TRBD1 (5 bases). The V end lost 0 bases, the J end lost 6 bases, and 14 bases lay between the germline ends. This CDR3 has 15 residues. Per the germline V gene, CDR1 is LGHNA and CDR2 is YSLEER. CDR3 in amino acids: CASSQDVQGRDGYTF. CDR3 DNA sequence: TGCGCCAGCAGCCAAGATGTCCAGGGAAGGGATGGCTACACCTTC.

This clonotype occurred a few times. The rearrangement links TRBV9 to TRBJ2-3; D perhaps matches TRBD2 (6 bases). This CDR3 has 13 amino acids. V lost 5 bases to trimming and J lost 5 bases, with 12 bases between them. The germline V gene has CDR1 SGDLS and CDR2 YYNGEE. CDR3 region: CASSRGFIDTQYF. Written as DNA, the CDR3 is TGTGCCAGCAGTCGGGGGTTTATAGATACGCAGTATTTT.

The chain combines TRBV6-5 with TRBJ1-1; the match to TRBD1 covers 7 bases. V shed 2 bases, J shed 1 base, and the junction held 10 bases outside the gene matches. CDR1 is MNHEY, CDR2 SVGAGI, per germline. The CDR3 is made up of 17 amino acids. Here the CDR3 reads CASSYPQGKGQNTEAFF. The CDR3, as DNA: TGTGCCAGCAGTTACCCACAGGGGAAGGGTCAGAACACTGAAGCTTTCTTT.

CDR3 sequence (DNA): TGTGCCAGCAGCCCGGGCAGGGCCGGATCTTGGGGTAATGAAAAACTGTTTTTT. Translated, it gives CASSPGRAGSWGNEKLFF. V and J are TRBV11-2 and TRBJ1-4, with a possible D match to TRBD1 (5 bases). The V gene lost 5 bases and the J gene lost 4 bases, with 23 bases spanning the gap. The CDR3 loop spans 18 amino acids. CDR1 is SGHAT and CDR2 is FQNNGV in the germline V gene.

This clonotype came up a few times. This chain links TRBV24-1 with TRBJ2-2, with 8 bases aligning to TRBD1. The V gene end was trimmed by 4 bases and the J gene end by 4 bases; junction bases not matched to a gene: 10. The V gene's germline CDR1 is KGHDR and CDR2 SFDVKD. CDR3 size: 17 residues. CDR3 bases: TGTGCCACCAGTGACAGCCCCCGGACAGGGTCCACCGGGGAGCTGTTTTTT. This gives the protein CATSDSPRTGSTGELFF.

This clonotype was counted only a few times. The chain links TRBV6-5 to TRBJ2-3; 9 nucleotides align to TRBD2. The CDR3 consists of 16 residues. The V and J ends lost 0 bases and 6 bases, in that order; junction bases with no gene match: 7. Germline values: CDR1 MNHEY, CDR2 SVGAGI. This chain's CDR3 is CASSYSRRGGPDTQYF. CDR3 coding DNA: TGTGCCAGCAGTTACTCCAGGCGGGGGGGCCCCGATACGCAGTATTTT.

This clonotype was detected only a few times. The chain carries TRBV5-1 and TRBJ2-1; 9 bases line up with TRBD2. Germline V gene lookup returns CDR1 SGHRS and CDR2 YFSETQ. The trim removed 3 bases at V and 2 bases at J, leaving 9 bases unmatched. The CDR3 covers 17 residues. CDR3: CASSSGRGGATYNEQFF. CDR3 coding DNA: TGCGCCAGCAGCTCCGGTCGCGGGGGGGCGACCTACAATGAGCAGTTCTTC.

This clonotype showed up just a few times. This chain connects TRBV12-3 or TRBV12-4 to TRBJ2-1; D may be TRBD1 (5 bases). V gave up 8 bases and J gave up 12 bases, with 17 bases separating them. There are 12 residues in the CDR3. CDR3 nucleotide sequence: TGTGCCAGCGCTCCTACACAGGCAGGGCAGTTCTTC. This translates into CASAPTQAGQFF.

The chain is built from TRBV2 and TRBJ1-1; the match to TRBD1 covers 7 bases. Germline CDR1 and CDR2: SNHLY and FYNNEI. The length of the CDR3 is 14 residues. After removal of 6 bases from V and 1 base from J, the junction contained 5 bases not matched to a gene. The DNA for the CDR3 is TGTGCCAGCAGCCAGACAGGGAGGAACACTGAAGCTTTCTTT. As protein: CASSQTGRNTEAFF.

The V gene is TRBV25-1, the J gene TRBJ2-7; TRBD1 matches 9 bases. The CDR3 runs 16 residues. The J segment lost 0 bases and the V segment lost 3 bases, leaving 6 bases of the junction unmatched. The germline V gene encodes CDR1 MGHDK and CDR2 SYGVNS. CDR3 loop: CASSDFGQGSSYEQYF. The CDR3 DNA reads TGTGCCAGCAGTGACTTCGGACAGGGGAGCTCCTACGAGCAGTACTTC.

V gene TRBV10-3 combines with J gene TRBJ2-3, with TRBD1 matching over 9 bases. Trimming at V came to 5 bases and at J to 2 bases, leaving 5 bases not matched to a gene. This CDR3 contains 15 residues. The germline gives CDR1 ENHRY, CDR2 SYGVKD. DNA for the CDR3: TGTGCCATCAGTCCCGGGACAGGGTACACAGATACGCAGTATTTT. It is translated as CAISPGTGYTDTQYF.

This chain joins TRBV13 and TRBJ2-7; TRBD1 or TRBD2 may be the D gene (5 bases each). This CDR3 is built from 15 residues. Trimming removed 6 bases at V and 6 bases at J, with 21 bases between. From germline, CDR1 is PRHDT and CDR2 FYEKMQ (reference sequence). For the CDR3, the DNA is TGTGCCAGCAGTTACAGGCAGCTGGGGACCCCCGAGCAGTACTTC. This encodes CASSYRQLGTPEQYF. Combining the CDR3 with reference TRBV13 and TRBJ2-7 gives the whole variable domain AAGVIQSPRHLIKEKRETATLKCYPIPRHDTVYWYQQGPGQDPQFLISFYEKMQSDKGSIPDRFSAQQFSDYHSELNMSSLELGDSALYFCASSYRQLGTPEQYFGPGTRLTVT.

This clonotype occurred a few times. The rearrangement links TRBV20-1 to TRBJ2-2; D unresolved. The V and J ends lost 4 bases and 0 bases respectively, with 6 bases between them. The germline CDR1 and CDR2 sequences are DFQATT and SNEGSKA (reference sequence). CDR3 length: 13 amino acids. The CDR3 reads CSAMPANTGELFF. The CDR3 DNA reads TGCAGTGCTATGCCAGCGAACACCGGGGAGCTGTTTTTT.

In DNA, the CDR3 is TGCAGTGCTAGAGGGGTTGGCAGGGGAGGGTCCGGGGAGCTGTTTTTT. Residues: CSARGVGRGGSGELFF. The chain employs TRBV20-1 and TRBJ2-2; D may be TRBD2 (7 bases). This CDR3 region has 16 residues. The V end lost 1 base, the J end lost 6 bases, and 18 bases lay between the germline ends. CDR1 and CDR2 (germline): DFQATT, SNEGSKA (reference sequence).

This chain uses TRBV7-9 with TRBJ2-5; TRBD1 is a possible D gene (6 bases). Germline V gives CDR1 SEHNR, CDR2 FQNEAQ (reference sequence). Between the trimmed V and J ends, which lost 7 bases and 5 bases, there was a span of 11 bases. The CDR3 loop spans 12 amino acids. The CDR3 DNA reads TGTGCCAGCACTCCCCAGGGGGAGACCCAGTACTTC. This encodes CASTPQGETQYF. Supplemented by reference TRBV7-9 and TRBJ2-5, the full variable domain reads DTGVSQNPRHKITKRGQNVTFRCDPISEHNRLYWYRQTLGQGPEFLTYFQNEAQLEKSRLLSDRFSAERPKGSFSTLEIQRTEQGDSAMYLCASTPQGETQYFGPGTRLLVL.

The V and J genes are TRBV20-1 and TRBJ1-2; TRBD1 matches 7 bases. Germline trimming cut 5 bases from V and 7 bases from J; bases unmatched to any gene: 13. CDR1 is DFQATT and CDR2 is SNEGSKA in the germline V gene (reference sequence). The CDR3 spans 14 residues. In nucleotides, the CDR3 is TGCAGTGCTGATTCTAAATACAGGGGATCTGGCTACACCTTC. Protein: CSADSKYRGSGYTF.

Ten or more counts support this clonotype. This sequence joins TRBV4-1 and TRBJ2-7, with D perhaps matching TRBD1 (5 bases). CDR3 length equals 13 residues. Trimming removed 1 base from V and 4 bases from J, with 8 bases in between. Germline CDR1 is MGHRA and CDR2 is YSYEKL. CDR3 nucleotide sequence: TGCGCCAGCAGCCAAGTTCAGGGTTACGAGCAGTACTTC. It yields the protein CASSQVQGYEQYF.

The chain uses TRBV5-5 and TRBJ2-7, with a tentative D call TRBD2 (5 bases). Trimming removed 3 bases at V and 2 bases at J, with 12 bases between. This CDR3 is built from 14 residues. The germline gives CDR1 SGHKS, CDR2 YYEKEE (reference sequence). CDR3 sequence: CASSSGVLTYEQYF. For the CDR3, the DNA is TGTGCCAGCAGCTCCGGGGTGCTAACCTACGAGCAGTACTTC.

The chain links TRBV4-3 to TRBJ2-7; D may correspond to TRBD1 or TRBD2 (5 bases each). The CDR3 spans 15 residues. Trimming stripped 1 base from V and 3 bases from J, with 13 bases between. CDR1 is LGHNA and CDR2 is YSLEER in the germline V gene. In DNA, the CDR3 is TGCGCCAGCAGCCAAGTGGGGGACCATCACTACGAGCAGTACTTC. Translating it yields CASSQVGDHHYEQYF.